Below are 27 T cell receptor beta chains sequenced from a single sample in a study of memory CD4+ T cells and cytomegalovirus serostatus. The sort gate was single viable CD3+CD4+CD8-CD45RO+ cells for memory CD4+ T cells. Sequencing used immunoSEQ multiplex PCR; TCRdb keeps in-frame clones, though not all of them. Seen here are about 58,000 clones, 82% observed once, and the top ten hold just under 0.5%. Material for sequencing was memory CD4+ T cells from blood. Source of these receptors: an adult in good health and CMV-seronegative. Some clones in this sample may be carry-over from other donors' samples.

The gene calls are TRBV11-2 and TRBJ1-1, with 9 bases that match TRBD1. Germline CDR1 is SGHAT and CDR2 is FQNNGV. After removal of 6 bases from V and 5 bases from J, the junction contained 7 bases not matched to a gene. This CDR3 contains 14 residues. The DNA of the CDR3 is TGTGCCAGCAGACCCGGGACAGGGATGACTGAAGCTTTCTTT. Protein product: CASRPGTGMTEAFF.

V and J are TRBV5-6 and TRBJ2-5; tentative D call: TRBD1 (6 bases). Trimming stripped 4 bases from V and 2 bases from J, with 12 bases between. Germline V gene data show CDR1 as SGHDT and CDR2 as YYEEEE. The CDR3 runs to 14 residues. Here the CDR3 DNA reads TGTGCCAGCAGCCCGGTGGGACAACAAGAGACCCAGTACTTC. Translation: CASSPVGQQETQYF.

This sequence joins TRBV5-8 and TRBJ1-1, with 7 positions matching TRBD1. The V gene end was trimmed by 4 bases and the J gene end by 5 bases; junction bases not matched to a gene: 14. CDR3 length: 16 amino acids. CDR1 is SGHTS, CDR2 YDEGEE, per germline. DNA of the CDR3: TGTGCCAGCAGCCTCATCGGAGGGGGCGCAGGGACTGAAGCTTTCTTT. It yields the protein CASSLIGGGAGTEAFF.

The rearrangement joins TRBV28 to TRBJ1-3; TRBD1 is a possible D gene (5 bases). The CDR3 is 13 amino acids. V was trimmed by 6 bases and J by 7 bases, leaving 13 bases between them. Germline CDR1 and CDR2: MDHEN and SYDVKM. The CDR3 DNA follows: TGTGCCAGCAGCCTACCTCAGGGTAACACCATATATTTT. This sequence encodes CASSLPQGNTIYF.

This rearrangement joins TRBV28 to TRBJ2-7; the match to TRBD1 covers 8 bases. Germline CDR1 reads MDHEN; CDR2 reads SYDVKM. The CDR3 has 15 amino acids. The junction had 8 bases not matched to a gene; V was cut back by 5 bases and J by 2 bases. The CDR3 loop reads CASSTSGTGPYEQYF. The CDR3 region has the DNA TGTGCCAGCAGTACGTCCGGGACAGGTCCCTACGAGCAGTACTTC.

This clone has just a few counts. J is TRBJ2-7 and V is TRBV28; tentatively, D is TRBD1 (6 bases). The CDR3 sequence is 13 residues long. V was clipped by 7 bases and J by 3 bases, with 13 bases between them. Germline V CDR1 and CDR2: MDHEN, SYDVKM. CDR3 protein: CASTEGGYYEQYF. As DNA, the CDR3 is TGTGCCAGCACCGAAGGGGGTTACTACGAGCAGTACTTC.

The chain carries TRBV30 and TRBJ2-4; D possibly corresponds to TRBD1 (5 bases). The germline V gene encodes CDR1 GTSNPN and CDR2 SVGIG (reference sequence). V was trimmed by 5 bases and J by 3 bases, leaving 14 bases between them. This CDR3 is 14 amino acids long. The CDR3 sequence is CAWAGLGSKNIQYF. The CDR3 DNA follows: TGTGCCTGGGCAGGGTTGGGCAGCAAAAACATTCAGTACTTC. The entire variable domain, with the rest obtained from reference TRBV30 and TRBJ2-4, is as follows: SQTIHQWPATLVQPVGSPLSLECTVEGTSNPNLYWYRQAAGRGLQLLFYSVGIGQISSEVPQNLSASRPQDRQFILSSKKLLLSDSGFYLCAWAGLGSKNIQYFGAGTRLSVL.

The rearrangement links TRBV11-2 to TRBJ2-7; 10 positions match TRBD2. The CDR3 is 17 amino acids. CDR1 is SGHAT and CDR2 is FQNNGV in the germline V gene. Unmatched junction bases numbered 15, after V lost 5 bases and J lost 5 bases. The CDR3 loop is CASSTSSGRTPLDEQYF. In DNA form, the CDR3 reads TGTGCCAGCAGCACCAGTAGCGGGAGGACCCCCCTTGACGAGCAGTACTTC.

Only one count was recorded for this clone. V usage is TRBV5-6 and J usage is TRBJ2-7; D is possibly TRBD2 (6 bases). Trimming took off 3 bases at V and 2 bases at J, with 15 bases between the two ends. Per the germline V gene, CDR1 is SGHDT and CDR2 is YYEEEE. The CDR3 covers 15 residues. In DNA form, the CDR3 reads TGTGCCAGCAGCTGGGCCGGGACTGGAGCCTACGAGCAGTACTTC. Its translation is CASSWAGTGAYEQYF.

This clone was recorded only once. V usage is TRBV7-9 and J usage is TRBJ2-3; the D call may be TRBD1 or TRBD2 (6 bases each). Between the trimmed V and J ends, which lost 1 base and 2 bases, there was a span of 16 bases. CDR1 SEHNR and CDR2 FQNEAQ come from the germline V gene (reference sequence). There are 17 residues in the CDR3. The CDR3 bases are TGTGCCAGCAGCTTAGTAGGACGGGGGCTCCTCACAGATACGCAGTATTTT. Translation: CASSLVGRGLLTDTQYF.

This chain joins TRBV5-1 and TRBJ2-7, with D perhaps given as TRBD1 or TRBD2 (10 bases each). Between the trimmed V and J ends, which lost 3 bases and 4 bases, there was a span of 26 bases. The CDR3 consists of 18 residues. Looked up from germline, CDR1 is SGHRS and CDR2 is YFSETQ. DNA for the CDR3: TGCGCCAGCAGCTGGGGACAGGGGTCCACTAGCGGGAAGTACGAGCAGTACTTC. As protein: CASSWGQGSTSGKYEQYF.

The rearrangement joins TRBV18 to TRBJ2-1; no definite D call. This CDR3 is 14 amino acids long. The V gene lost 3 bases and the J gene lost 9 bases, with 15 bases spanning the gap. Germline V gene data show CDR1 as KGHSH and CDR2 as LQKENI. CDR3 nucleotides: TGTGCCAGCTCACCTGGTAAGGGTTTCGGTGAGCAGTTCTTC. It yields the protein CASSPGKGFGEQFF.

V is TRBV30 and J is TRBJ1-2, with TRBD1 identical over 9 bases. The CDR3 sequence is 15 residues long. Germline CDR1 and CDR2: GTSNPN and SVGIG (reference sequence). Unmatched junction bases numbered 7, after V lost 5 bases and J lost 0 bases. The CDR3 sequence: CAWENTGGSNYGYTF. The CDR3 DNA follows: TGTGCCTGGGAGAACACAGGGGGCTCTAACTATGGCTACACCTTC. Filled out from reference TRBV30 and TRBJ1-2, the complete variable domain reads SQTIHQWPATLVQPVGSPLSLECTVEGTSNPNLYWYRQAAGRGLQLLFYSVGIGQISSEVPQNLSASRPQDRQFILSSKKLLLSDSGFYLCAWENTGGSNYGYTFGSGTRLTVV.

The CDR3: CASSRRGGADGFYGQAFF. The CDR3 DNA reads as TGTGCCAGCAGCCGAAGGGGAGGGGCAGATGGTTTTTATGGTCAAGCTTTCTTT. The J gene is TRBJ1-1, the V gene TRBV5-4, with D possibly TRBD1 on 5 matching bases. V shed 4 bases and J shed 9 bases, with 31 bases lying between them. The length of the CDR3 is 18 residues. Germline CDR1 is SGHNT and CDR2 is YYREEE (reference sequence).

The chain has TRBV28 and TRBJ2-3; D not certain. V lost 2 bases and J 8 bases, leaving 17 bases between the germline ends. This CDR3 comprises 15 residues. CDR1 and CDR2 (germline): MDHEN, SYDVKM. CDR3 loop: CASSLMASGLGTQYF. The CDR3 DNA reads TGTGCCAGCAGTTTAATGGCTAGTGGGCTCGGTACGCAGTATTTT.

The gene calls are TRBV6-1 and TRBJ1-2; 8 nucleotides align to TRBD1. Germline V CDR1 and CDR2: MNHNS, SASEGT. CDR3 size: 15 residues. The V segment lost 1 base and the J segment 7 bases; nucleotides outside the gene matches: 8. CDR3 in DNA: TGTGCCAGCAGTGAAGAGGTCAGGGGGCGGTCTGGCTACACCTTC. Its translation: CASSEEVRGRSGYTF.

The genes are TRBV5-1 and TRBJ2-2, with a tentative D call TRBD2 (5 bases). V was clipped by 4 bases and J by 4 bases, with 14 bases between them. Germline V CDR1 and CDR2: SGHRS, YFSETQ. The CDR3 contains 15 residues. The CDR3 nucleotides are TGCGCCAGCAGCCCCACTACTAGTATCACCGGGGAGCTGTTTTTT. This gives the protein CASSPTTSITGELFF.

J is TRBJ2-1 and V is TRBV5-1, with 13 nucleotides matching TRBD2. Looked up from germline, CDR1 is SGHRS and CDR2 is YFSETQ. CDR3 length: 16 residues. J gave up 5 bases and V 4 bases, and 6 bases lay outside the gene matches. The CDR3 DNA reads as TGCGCCAGCAGCCCTCAGGGGACTAGCGGGAACAATGAGCAGTTCTTC. Translating it yields CASSPQGTSGNNEQFF.

The chain is built from TRBV7-9 and TRBJ1-5, with a tentative D call TRBD1 (5 bases). The CDR3 totals 15 residues. The V end lost 0 bases, the J end lost 4 bases, and 10 bases lay between the germline ends. CDR1 and CDR2 from the germline V gene are SEHNR and FQNEAQ (reference sequence). The CDR3 DNA reads TGTGCCAGCAGCTTAGCCCAGGGTGGAAATCAGCCCCAGCATTTT. This encodes CASSLAQGGNQPQHF.

The genes are TRBV30 and TRBJ1-6; D unresolved. V lost 6 bases and J lost 0, with 6 bases in between. Germline V gives CDR1 GTSNPN, CDR2 SVGIG (reference sequence). There are 13 residues in the CDR3. The CDR3 loop is CACESSYNSPLHF. The CDR3 coding sequence is TGTGCCTGTGAGAGCTCCTATAATTCACCCCTCCACTTT.

This chain uses TRBV30 with TRBJ2-3, with 8 bases that match TRBD2. The length of the CDR3 is 15 residues. Germline CDR1 GTSNPN, CDR2 SVGIG (reference sequence). J was trimmed by 3 bases and V by 4 bases; bases with no gene match: 9. CDR3 in DNA: TGTGCCTGGACCTGGGGACTAGGGAGTACAGATACGCAGTATTTT. Protein sequence: CAWTWGLGSTDTQYF.

The chain employs TRBV7-9 and TRBJ2-3, with D uncertain. V lost 3 bases and J 4 bases, leaving 8 bases between the germline ends. Germline CDR1 is SEHNR and CDR2 is FQNEAQ (reference sequence). CDR3 length: 13 residues. The CDR3 DNA follows: TGTGCCAGCAGCTTTGGGAATGCAGATACGCAGTATTTT. It translates to CASSFGNADTQYF. Full variable domain (missing parts from reference TRBV7-9 and TRBJ2-3): DTGVSQNPRHKITKRGQNVTFRCDPISEHNRLYWYRQTLGQGPEFLTYFQNEAQLEKSRLLSDRFSAERPKGSFSTLEIQRTEQGDSAMYLCASSFGNADTQYFGPGTRLTVL.

This sequence joins TRBV7-9 and TRBJ1-1; tentatively, D is TRBD1 (5 bases). Germline loops: CDR1 SEHNR, CDR2 FQNEAQ (reference sequence). V lost 1 base to trimming and J lost 5 bases, with 11 bases between them. CDR3 length equals 14 residues. CDR3 bases: TGTGCCAGCAGCTTAGGGCAGGGATCAACTGAAGCTTTCTTT. Its translation is CASSLGQGSTEAFF. The full variable domain, with the rest looked up from reference TRBV7-9 and TRBJ1-1, is DTGVSQNPRHKITKRGQNVTFRCDPISEHNRLYWYRQTLGQGPEFLTYFQNEAQLEKSRLLSDRFSAERPKGSFSTLEIQRTEQGDSAMYLCASSLGQGSTEAFFGQGTRLTVV.

V usage is TRBV28 and J usage is TRBJ2-1, with 10 bases matching TRBD1. This CDR3 contains 16 residues. V was pared by 7 bases and J by 5 bases, with 11 bases of the junction left unmatched. CDR1 is MDHEN and CDR2 is SYDVKM in the germline V gene. CDR3 in amino acids: CASIGSGTGENNEQFF. The DNA of the CDR3 is TGTGCCAGCATCGGTTCCGGGACAGGGGAAAACAATGAGCAGTTCTTC.

This CDR3 is CAIGLTQETQYF. The CDR3 bases are TGTGCCATAGGACTCACGCAAGAGACCCAGTACTTC. The V and J genes are TRBV10-3 and TRBJ2-5, with D perhaps TRBD2 (5 bases). The CDR3 length is 12 residues. Trimming removed 9 bases from V and 2 bases from J, with 10 bases in between. Germline CDR1 ENHRY, CDR2 SYGVKD.

This clone has only one observation. The chain uses TRBV5-1 and TRBJ2-7; 8 bases are shared with TRBD1. The CDR3 consists of 14 residues. CDR1 and CDR2 from the germline V gene are SGHRS and YFSETQ. The V segment lost 1 base and the J segment 2 bases; nucleotides outside the gene matches: 2. The DNA for the CDR3 is TGCGCCAGCAGCTTGAGGACAGGGCCCTACGAGCAGTACTTC. The encoded protein is CASSLRTGPYEQYF.

As DNA, the CDR3 is TGTGCCAGCAGCTTAGGACAGGGCGAGCCCCAGCATTTT. Its protein product is CASSLGQGEPQHF. The chain recombines TRBV7-2 with TRBJ1-5; 7 positions agree with TRBD1. The length of the CDR3 is 13 residues. Germline CDR1 and CDR2: SGHTA and FQGNSA. V gave up 1 base and J gave up 8 bases; unmatched junction bases: 2. Supplemented by reference TRBV7-2 and TRBJ1-5, the full variable domain reads GAGVSQSPSNKVTEKGKDVELRCDPISGHTALYWYRQSLGQGLEFLIYFQGNSAPDKSGLPSDRFSAERTGGSVSTLTIQRTQQEDSAVYLCASSLGQGEPQHFGDGTRLSIL.